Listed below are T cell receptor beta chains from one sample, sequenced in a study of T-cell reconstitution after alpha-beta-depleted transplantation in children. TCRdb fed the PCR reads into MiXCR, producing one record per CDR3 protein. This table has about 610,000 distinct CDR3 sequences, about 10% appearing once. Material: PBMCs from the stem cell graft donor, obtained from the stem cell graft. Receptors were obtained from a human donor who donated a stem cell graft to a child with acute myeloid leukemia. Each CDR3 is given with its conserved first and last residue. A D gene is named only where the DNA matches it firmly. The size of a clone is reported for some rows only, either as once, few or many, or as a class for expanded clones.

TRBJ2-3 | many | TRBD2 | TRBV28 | CASSRSGRDTQYF | TGTGCCAGCAGTCGTAGCGGGAGGGATACGCAGTATTTT
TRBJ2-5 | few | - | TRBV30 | CAFAGSDGETQYF | TGTGCCTTCGCCGGATCGGATGGGGAGACCCAGTACTTC
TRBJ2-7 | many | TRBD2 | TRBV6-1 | CASRERERVEQYF | TGTGCCAGCCGTGAGCGGGAGAGGGTCGAGCAGTACTTC
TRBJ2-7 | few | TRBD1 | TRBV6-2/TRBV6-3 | CASSYLRETGASSYEQYF | TGTGCCAGCAGTTATCTGCGCGAAACAGGGGCTAGCTCCTACGAGCAGTACTTC
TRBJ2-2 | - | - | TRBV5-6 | CASSSGTGAGELFF | TGTGCCAGCAGCTCCGGGACTGGAGCCGGGGAGCTGTTTTTT
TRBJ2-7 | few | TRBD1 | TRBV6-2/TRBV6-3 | CASSYRGGTGGFYEQYF | TGTGCCAGCAGTTACCGAGGAGGGACAGGGGGTTTCTACGAGCAGTACTTC
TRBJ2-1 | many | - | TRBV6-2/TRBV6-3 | CASTPWEYEQFF | TGTGCCAGCACCCCCTGGGAGTATGAGCAGTTCTTC
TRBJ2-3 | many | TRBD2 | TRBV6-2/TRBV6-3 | CASKASGSYTQYF | TGTGCCAGCAAGGCTAGCGGGAGTTATACGCAGTATTTT
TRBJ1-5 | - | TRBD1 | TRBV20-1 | CSASRGGGGGNQPQHF | TGCAGTGCTAGTCGCGGAGGGGGCGGCGGCAATCAGCCCCAGCATTTT
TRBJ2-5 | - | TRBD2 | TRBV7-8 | CASSLVLAGQETQYF | TGTGCCAGCAGCTTAGTTCTAGCGGGGCAAGAGACCCAGTACTTC
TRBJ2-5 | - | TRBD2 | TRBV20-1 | CSAGPLAVGYQETQYF | TGCAGTGCTGGGCCTCTAGCGGTGGGGTACCAAGAGACCCAGTACTTC
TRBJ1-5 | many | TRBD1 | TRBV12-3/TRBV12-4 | CASSPRTGQAQPQHF | TGTGCCAGCAGTCCTAGGACAGGGCAAGCTCAGCCCCAGCATTTT
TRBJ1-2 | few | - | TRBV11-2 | CASSYRRGYTF | TGTGCCAGCAGCTATAGACGTGGCTACACCTTC
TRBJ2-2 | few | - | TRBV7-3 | CASSLDRSGTGELFF | TGTGCCAGCAGCTTAGACAGGTCGGGGACCGGGGAGCTGTTTTTT
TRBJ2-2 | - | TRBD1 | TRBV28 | CASSFWGQGQAGELFF | TGTGCCAGCAGTTTTTGGGGACAGGGTCAGGCCGGGGAGCTGTTTTTT
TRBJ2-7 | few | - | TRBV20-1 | CSGPASSYEQYF | TGCAGTGGGCCGGCGAGCTCCTACGAGCAGTACTTC
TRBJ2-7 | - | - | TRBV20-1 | CSASDTYEQYF | TGCAGTGCTAGTGACACTTACGAGCAGTACTTC
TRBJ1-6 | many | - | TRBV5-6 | CASSLGSTRDSPLHF | TGTGCCAGCAGCTTGGGGAGCACAAGGGATTCACCCCTCCACTTT
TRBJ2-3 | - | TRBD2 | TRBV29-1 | CSVPGLAGGPSKRTDTQYF | TGCAGCGTCCCGGGACTAGCGGGAGGGCCCTCAAAACGCACAGATACGCAGTATTTT
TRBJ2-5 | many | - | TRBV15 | CATSVATSQETQYF | TGTGCCACCAGTGTGGCTACGTCACAAGAGACCCAGTACTTC
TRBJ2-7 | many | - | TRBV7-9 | CASSSKIHEQYF | TGTGCCAGCAGCTCCAAGATCCACGAGCAGTACTTC
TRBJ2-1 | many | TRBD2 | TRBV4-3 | CASSQESWTSGVYNEQFF | TGCGCCAGCAGCCAAGAGAGTTGGACTAGCGGGGTCTACAATGAGCAGTTCTTC
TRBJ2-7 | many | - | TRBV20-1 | CSARVRAGLSYEQYF | TGCAGTGCTAGAGTCAGGGCTGGCCTCTCCTACGAGCAGTACTTC
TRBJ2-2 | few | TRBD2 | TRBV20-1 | CSARGPSGLGTGELFF | TGCAGTGCTAGAGGTCCTAGCGGGTTGGGCACCGGGGAGCTGTTTTTT
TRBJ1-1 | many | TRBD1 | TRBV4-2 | CASSPGGPVNEAFF | TGTGCCAGCAGCCCAGGGGGGCCCGTTAATGAAGCTTTCTTT
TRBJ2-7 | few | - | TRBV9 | CASRPDTSYEQYF | TGTGCCAGCCGTCCGGACACTTCCTACGAGCAGTACTTC
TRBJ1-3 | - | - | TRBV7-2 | CASSLGGASGNTIYF | TGTGCCAGCAGCTTAGGAGGGGCATCTGGAAACACCATATATTTT
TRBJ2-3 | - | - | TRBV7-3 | CASSLGTSGRGDTQYF | TGTGCCAGCAGCTTAGGTACCAGCGGAAGGGGAGATACGCAGTATTTT
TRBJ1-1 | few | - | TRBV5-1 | CASSFGGVLNTEAFF | TGCGCCAGCAGCTTCGGGGGGGTCTTGAACACTGAAGCTTTCTTT
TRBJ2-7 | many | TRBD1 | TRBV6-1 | CASSMTGGYEQYF | TGTGCCAGCAGTATGACAGGGGGGTACGAGCAGTACTTC
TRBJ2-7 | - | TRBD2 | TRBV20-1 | CSARGSSRLADYEQYF | TGCAGTGCTAGAGGGTCTTCGAGACTAGCGGATTACGAGCAGTACTTC
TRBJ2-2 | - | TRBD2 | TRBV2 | CASARTSANTGELFF | TGTGCCAGCGCTAGGACTAGCGCGAACACCGGGGAGCTGTTTTTT
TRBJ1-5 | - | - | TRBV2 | CASKLQGLSNQPQHF | TGTGCCAGCAAGCTCCAGGGTCTTAGCAATCAGCCCCAGCATTTT
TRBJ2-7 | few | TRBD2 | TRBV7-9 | CASSAGLADPYEQYF | TGTGCCAGCAGCGCCGGACTAGCGGACCCATACGAGCAGTACTTC
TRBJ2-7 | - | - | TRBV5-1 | CASSHKRGAEQYF | TGCGCCAGCAGCCACAAACGGGGGGCCGAGCAGTACTTC
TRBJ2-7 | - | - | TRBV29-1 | CSARQSYEQYF | TGCAGCGCCAGACAGTCCTACGAGCAGTACTTC
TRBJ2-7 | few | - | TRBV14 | CASSQALKYEQYF | TGTGCCAGCAGCCAAGCCCTCAAGTACGAGCAGTACTTC
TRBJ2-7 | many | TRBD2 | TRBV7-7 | CASSSMGLAEQYF | TGTGCTAGCAGCTCCATGGGACTAGCCGAGCAGTACTTC
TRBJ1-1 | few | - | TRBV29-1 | CSVDGRVGEAFF | TGCAGCGTTGACGGGCGGGTGGGTGAAGCTTTCTTT
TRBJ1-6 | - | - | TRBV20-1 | CSARELISPLHF | TGCAGTGCTAGAGAGTTAATTTCACCCCTCCACTTT
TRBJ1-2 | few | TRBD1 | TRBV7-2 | CASSTGTGGVYGYTF | TGTGCCAGCAGCACCGGGACAGGAGGGGTCTATGGCTACACCTTC
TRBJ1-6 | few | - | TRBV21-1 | CASSKAVTVNSPLHF | TGTGCCAGCAGCAAAGCGGTGACAGTCAATTCACCCCTCCACTTT
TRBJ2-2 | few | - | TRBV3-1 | CASRTVGLVTGELFF | TGTGCCAGCCGTACAGTGGGGTTGGTCACCGGGGAGCTGTTTTTT
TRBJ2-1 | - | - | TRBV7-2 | CASSPHGSRDEQFF | TGTGCCAGCAGCCCTCACGGGAGCAGGGATGAGCAGTTCTTC
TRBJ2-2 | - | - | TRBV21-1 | CASSGWLVAGELFF | TGTGCCAGCAGCGGATGGCTAGTAGCCGGGGAGCTGTTTTTT
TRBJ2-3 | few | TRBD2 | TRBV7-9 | CASSLTSGNTDTQYF | TGTGCCAGCAGCTTGACTAGCGGAAACACAGATACGCAGTATTTT
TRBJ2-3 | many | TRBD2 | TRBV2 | CASRTASGSTDTQYF | TGTGCCAGCAGAACCGCTAGCGGGAGTACAGATACGCAGTATTTT
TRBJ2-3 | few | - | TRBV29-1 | CSVEERGSADTQYF | TGCAGCGTTGAAGAGCGGGGCAGCGCAGATACGCAGTATTTT
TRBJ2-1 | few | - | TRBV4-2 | CASSRDGPNSYNEQFF | TGTGCCAGCAGCCGGGACGGCCCCAACTCCTACAATGAGCAGTTCTTC
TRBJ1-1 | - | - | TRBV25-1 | CASSPRRNTEAFF | TGTGCCAGCAGCCCACGGAGGAACACTGAAGCTTTCTTT
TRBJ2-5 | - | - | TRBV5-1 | CARSQQETQYF | TGCGCCAGAAGCCAGCAAGAGACCCAGTACTTC
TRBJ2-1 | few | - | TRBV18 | CASSPDRQQFF | TGTGCCAGCTCTCCGGATAGACAGCAGTTCTTC
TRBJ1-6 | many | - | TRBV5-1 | CASSLGVDSPLHF | TGCGCCAGCAGCTTGGGTGTGGATTCACCCCTCCACTTT
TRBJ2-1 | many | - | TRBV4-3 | CASSQDGGNYYNEQFF | TGCGCCAGCAGCCAAGATGGAGGTAACTACTACAATGAGCAGTTCTTC